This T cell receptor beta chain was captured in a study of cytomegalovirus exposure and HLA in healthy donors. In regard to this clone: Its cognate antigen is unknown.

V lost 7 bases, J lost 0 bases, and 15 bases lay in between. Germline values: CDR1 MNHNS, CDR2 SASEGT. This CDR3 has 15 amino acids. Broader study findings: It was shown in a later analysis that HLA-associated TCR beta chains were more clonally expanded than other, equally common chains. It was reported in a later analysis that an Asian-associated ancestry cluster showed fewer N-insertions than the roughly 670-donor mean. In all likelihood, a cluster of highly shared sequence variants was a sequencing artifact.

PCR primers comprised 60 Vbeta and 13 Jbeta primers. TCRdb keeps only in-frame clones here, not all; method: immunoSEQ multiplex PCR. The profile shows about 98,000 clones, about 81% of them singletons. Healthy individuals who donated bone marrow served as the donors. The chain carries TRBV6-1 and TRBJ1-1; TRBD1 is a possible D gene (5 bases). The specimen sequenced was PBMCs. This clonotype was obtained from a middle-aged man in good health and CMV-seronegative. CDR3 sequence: CASTSGVRVNTEAFF. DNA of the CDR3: TGTGCCAGCACCTCGGGGGTAAGGGTGAACACTGAAGCTTTCTTT.